These 27 T cell receptor beta chains were sequenced from one sample in a study of blood T cell repertoires in COVID-19 (dated by TCRdb to the early 2020s). Library generation was performed with the immunoSEQ multiplex PCR assay. Entries here come from immuneACCESS through TCRdb and include only in-frame sequences with V and J called. Some clones fail to appear in such tables; in the studies checked, an unresolved V gene covers under half of the shortfall, and the cause of the remainder is unknown. This sample has about 50,000 clones in its table, and over 75% of those were observed once. Together, the top ten hold over 6% of the sample. The sample was peripheral blood. The receptors were gathered from a man between 70 and 80 years old with active COVID-19.

The V and J genes are TRBV30 and TRBJ1-5, with 8 bases aligning to TRBD1. CDR3 length: 14 residues. V lost 5 bases and J lost 1; bases outside the gene matches: 4. Germline V lookup: CDR1 GTSNPN, CDR2 SVGIG (reference sequence). CDR3 in amino acids: CAWGQGLSNQPQHF. The CDR3 bases are TGTGCCTGGGGACAGGGATTAAGCAATCAGCCCCAGCATTTT.

This clone was detected once. The rearrangement uses TRBV19 and TRBJ1-2, with a possible D match to TRBD1 (6 bases). In germline, CDR1 is LNHDA, CDR2 SQIVND (reference sequence). CDR3 size: 13 residues. Deletions cut 6 bases from V and 4 bases from J, with 12 bases between. The CDR3 is CASRNRAGYGYTF. CDR3 bases: TGTGCCAGTAGAAACAGGGCGGGCTATGGCTACACCTTC. Based on the CDR3 plus reference TRBV19 and TRBJ1-2, the full variable domain is DGGITQSPKYLFRKEGQNVTLSCEQNLNHDAMYWYRQDPGQGLRLIYYSQIVNDFQKGDIAEGYSVSREKKESFPLTVTSAQKNPTAFYLCASRNRAGYGYTFGSGTRLTVV.

V usage is TRBV7-9 and J usage is TRBJ2-6; TRBD1 agrees at 7 bases. This CDR3 has 18 amino acids. Per the germline V gene, CDR1 is SEHNR and CDR2 is FQNEAQ (reference sequence). V trimming: 5 bases; J trimming: 4 bases; junction bases outside the gene matches: 14. CDR3 residues: CASSPRQGVLLGANVLTF. CDR3 bases: TGTGCCAGCAGCCCCCGACAGGGTGTACTATTGGGGGCCAACGTCCTGACTTTC.

The chain joins TRBV5-1 to TRBJ2-7; 11 bases agree with TRBD1. Germline trimming cut 3 bases from V and 2 bases from J; bases unmatched to any gene: 1. Germline values: CDR1 SGHRS, CDR2 YFSETQ. The CDR3 covers 14 residues. CDR3 nucleotide sequence: TGCGCCAGCAGCTCGGGACAGGGGGCCTACGAGCAGTACTTC. The encoded protein is CASSSGQGAYEQYF.

The chain links TRBV9 to TRBJ1-2; 10 nucleotides align to TRBD1. The CDR3 extends over 17 amino acids. With 0 bases clipped from V and 3 bases from J, the junction kept 8 bases outside the gene matches. Germline-derived CDR1 and CDR2 are SGDLS and YYNGEE. CDR3 nucleotides: TGTGCCAGCAGCGTAGCTACGACAGGGGGCGCTGACTATGGCTACACCTTC. Translated: CASSVATTGGADYGYTF.

The rearrangement uses TRBV14 and TRBJ2-1, with D possibly TRBD1 on 6 matching bases. This CDR3 has 18 amino acids. In germline, CDR1 is SGHDN, CDR2 FVKESK. Trimming pared 1 base from V and 0 bases from J, leaving 16 bases between. The CDR3: CASSQGRKDSSSYNEQFF. CDR3 nucleotide sequence: TGTGCCAGCAGCCAAGGGAGAAAGGACAGCAGCTCCTACAATGAGCAGTTCTTC.

The CDR3 region is CASRGSGASSYEQYF. Here the CDR3 DNA reads TGTGCCAGTCGAGGTAGCGGGGCGAGCTCCTACGAGCAGTACTTC. V and J are TRBV19 and TRBJ2-7; 8 bases are shared with TRBD2. Trimming removed 8 bases from V and 0 bases from J; junction bases left unmatched: 9. Per germline, CDR1 LNHDA and CDR2 SQIVND (reference sequence). CDR3 size: 15 residues.

This clone was seen a single time. V is TRBV18 and J is TRBJ1-2, with D maybe TRBD1 (6 bases). Between the trimmed V and J ends, which lost 5 bases and 5 bases, there was a span of 9 bases. Per germline, CDR1 KGHSH and CDR2 LQKENI. The length of the CDR3 is 12 residues. The CDR3 coding sequence is TGTGCCAGCTCAACAGGGTTGTATGGCTACACCTTC. This translates into CASSTGLYGYTF.

The chain couples TRBV4-3 to TRBJ2-3; tentatively, D is TRBD2 (6 bases). The CDR3 spans 14 residues. V lost 4 bases and J lost 4, with 12 bases in between. From germline, CDR1 is LGHNA and CDR2 YSLEER. This CDR3 is CASSLGGAADTQYF. The CDR3 bases are TGCGCCAGCAGCCTCGGCGGGGCCGCAGATACGCAGTATTTT.

The chain employs TRBV7-9 and TRBJ2-3, with D hard to call. The germline V gene has CDR1 SEHNR and CDR2 FQNEAQ (reference sequence). V shed 8 bases and J shed 5 bases, with 11 bases lying between them. This CDR3 region has 12 residues. CDR3 DNA sequence: TGTGCCAGCGTGGAATCAGGAGATACGCAGTATTTT. Translation: CASVESGDTQYF.

The genes are TRBV9 and TRBJ2-3, with TRBD2 identical over 10 bases. The ends lost 4 bases at V and 6 bases at J; junction bases unmatched: 5. This CDR3 spans 14 amino acids. Germline-derived CDR1 and CDR2 are SGDLS and YYNGEE. The CDR3 region has the DNA TGTGCCAGCAGCCCCAGACTAGCGGGCGATACGCAGTATTTT. Its protein product is CASSPRLAGDTQYF.

The chain couples TRBV7-8 to TRBJ2-7; TRBD2 matches 13 bases. V shed 5 bases, J shed 1 base, and the junction held 5 bases outside the gene matches. The germline gives CDR1 SGHVS, CDR2 FQNEAQ. The CDR3 is made up of 16 amino acids. CDR3 DNA sequence: TGTGCCAGCAGCATCCCGGGACTAGCGGGGTCCTACGAGCAGTACTTC. Protein product: CASSIPGLAGSYEQYF.

V and J are TRBV20-1 and TRBJ1-1, with 7 bases lining up with TRBD1. The V segment lost 3 bases and the J segment 9 bases; nucleotides outside the gene matches: 4. The CDR3 is 11 residues long. CDR1 is DFQATT and CDR2 is SNEGSKA in the germline V gene (reference sequence). CDR3 sequence reads: CSARRGGQAFF. In nucleotides, the CDR3 is TGCAGTGCTAGGAGAGGGGGCCAAGCTTTCTTT.

This clone was observed a few times. This chain uses TRBV2 with TRBJ2-7; 10 bases match TRBD2. After removal of 8 bases from V and 3 bases from J, the junction contained 10 bases not matched to a gene. This CDR3 contains 15 residues. CDR1 is SNHLY and CDR2 is FYNNEI in the germline V gene. The DNA of the CDR3 is TGTGCCAGCGACAAGAGGACTAGCGGATTCTACGAGCAGTACTTC. The encoded protein is CASDKRTSGFYEQYF.

This clone was counted once. The chain couples TRBV10-3 to TRBJ2-2, with D uncertain. There are 14 residues in the CDR3. Germline CDR1 reads ENHRY; CDR2 reads SYGVKD. Trimming removed 4 bases from V and 3 bases from J, with 9 bases in between. The CDR3 DNA follows: TGTGCCATCAGTGGCGGTAAACACACCGGGGAGCTGTTTTTT. It translates to CAISGGKHTGELFF.

This clone was counted once. The chain couples TRBV27 to TRBJ2-2, with unresolved D. The V gene lost 5 bases and the J gene lost 4 bases, with 8 bases spanning the gap. Germline CDR1 and CDR2: MNHEY and SMNVEV (reference sequence). The CDR3 is made up of 13 amino acids. The chain's CDR3 is CASSMTTTGELFF. CDR3 nucleotides: TGTGCCAGCAGTATGACAACCACCGGGGAGCTGTTTTTT.

The rearrangement uses TRBV4-1 and TRBJ1-6; D is unresolved. CDR1 and CDR2 (germline): MGHRA, YSYEKL. The V gene lost 0 bases and the J gene lost 0 bases, with 12 bases spanning the gap. The CDR3 contains 18 residues. The CDR3 here is CASSQDLGLSSYNSPLHF. The CDR3 region has the DNA TGCGCCAGCAGCCAAGATCTGGGCTTGAGCTCCTATAATTCACCCCTCCACTTT.

V and J are TRBV2 and TRBJ2-5, with D possibly matching TRBD1 (6 bases). Trimming took off 5 bases at V and 4 bases at J, with 11 bases between the two ends. Germline V gene lookup returns CDR1 SNHLY and CDR2 FYNNEI. The CDR3 runs to 13 residues. The DNA for the CDR3 is TGTGCCAGCAGTCCCTTAGGGGGAGAGACCCAGTACTTC. Residues: CASSPLGGETQYF.

In DNA, the CDR3 is TGTGCCAGTACAGGGGATTACAGGGGGAATTCACCCCTCCACTTT. This sequence encodes CASTGDYRGNSPLHF. The chain has TRBV19 and TRBJ1-6; 8 bases agree with TRBD1. The CDR3 has 15 amino acids. Germline CDR1 and CDR2: LNHDA and SQIVND (reference sequence). With V trimmed by 7 bases and J by 7 bases, 9 bases remained unmatched.

This sequence joins TRBV7-2 and TRBJ2-1; 7 nucleotides agree with TRBD1. This CDR3 is 16 amino acids long. V was clipped by 2 bases and J by 5 bases; unmatched bases: 9. Germline V gives CDR1 SGHTA, CDR2 FQGNSA. CDR3 amino acids: CASSLLWTGNHNEQFF. The CDR3 DNA follows: TGTGCCAGCAGCTTACTTTGGACAGGCAACCACAATGAGCAGTTCTTC. The full variable domain, its missing parts supplied by reference TRBV7-2 and TRBJ2-1, is GAGVSQSPSNKVTEKGKDVELRCDPISGHTALYWYRQSLGQGLEFLIYFQGNSAPDKSGLPSDRFSAERTGGSVSTLTIQRTQQEDSAVYLCASSLLWTGNHNEQFFGPGTRLTVL.

V is TRBV10-3 and J is TRBJ2-5; possibly TRBD1 for D (6 bases). CDR3 length equals 14 residues. Trimming pared 4 bases from V and 3 bases from J, leaving 12 bases between. The germline V gene has CDR1 ENHRY and CDR2 SYGVKD. CDR3 amino acids: CAISGGLGEETQYF. The CDR3 DNA follows: TGTGCCATCAGTGGGGGGCTGGGTGAAGAGACCCAGTACTTC.

The chain links TRBV10-3 to TRBJ2-7, with TRBD2 matching 8 bases. The CDR3 contains 15 residues. Germline CDR1 ENHRY, CDR2 SYGVKD. V lost 2 bases, J lost 2 bases, and 5 bases stayed unmatched. CDR3 nucleotides: TGTGCCATCAGTGAGGCGACGGGGGGGCCCTACGAGCAGTACTTC. Its translation: CAISEATGGPYEQYF.

This clone was detected only once. The CDR3 DNA sequence: TGTGCTAGTGGTCCAGAGGGTAGTTGGGAGACCCAGTACTTC. Amino acid sequence: CASGPEGSWETQYF. The V gene is TRBV12-5, the J gene TRBJ2-5; a weak D match, TRBD2 (5 bases). Germline V gene data show CDR1 as LGHNT and CDR2 as FRNRAP. The CDR3 loop spans 14 amino acids. With 5 bases removed from V and 5 bases from J, the gap between germline ends came to 15 bases.

The V call is TRBV5-1, the J call TRBJ1-2; D is undetermined. The germline V gene encodes CDR1 SGHRS and CDR2 YFSETQ. With 0 bases removed from V and 4 bases from J, the gap between germline ends came to 4 bases. This CDR3 has 12 amino acids. The CDR3 nucleotides are TGCGCCAGCAGCTTGGACAGCTATGGCTACACCTTC. Its protein product is CASSLDSYGYTF.

V and J are TRBV4-3 and TRBJ1-2; 8 nucleotides align to TRBD1. The germline gives CDR1 LGHNA, CDR2 YSLEER. Trimming took 3 bases from V and 3 from J; bases not matched to a gene: 9. The CDR3 is 16 residues long. The CDR3 loop is CASSQALDRAYYGYTF. The CDR3, as DNA: TGCGCCAGCAGCCAGGCCTTGGACAGGGCGTACTATGGCTACACCTTC.

CDR3 DNA: TGTGCCAGCAGCCTCGAGACAGGCGTCTCCTATAATTCACCCCTCCACTTT. Amino acids: CASSLETGVSYNSPLHF. This chain uses TRBV27 with TRBJ1-6; D perhaps matches TRBD1 (6 bases). The CDR3 covers 17 residues. The V end lost 6 bases, the J end lost 0 bases, and 15 bases lay between the germline ends. CDR1 and CDR2 (germline): MNHEY, SMNVEV (reference sequence).

CDR3 loop: CAWKHGGQETQYF. CDR3 bases: TGTGCCTGGAAACATGGCGGGCAAGAGACCCAGTACTTC. The chain couples TRBV30 to TRBJ2-5; maybe TRBD2 (5 bases). Germline CDR1 and CDR2: GTSNPN and SVGIG (reference sequence). V lost 4 bases and J lost 2, with 11 bases in between. CDR3 length: 13 amino acids.